This T cell receptor beta chain stems from a study of T cells expressing NK-cell markers. Study observations and caveats: Of CD8+ T cells, about 1.0-7.5% belonged to dominant NKG2C+ clonotypes in roughly 6 donors.

From the 5' RACE reads, TCRdb lists one entry per CDR3 protein and no DNA. The data include 440,000 or so distinct CDR3 sequences; the top ten clones carry 6% to 8%. Remarks on this clonotype: The antigen is undetermined.

Sequenced: blood T cells: a sorted CD56 or NKG2C T cell subset, CD4+ or CD8+ T cells, or bulk PBMC T cells (not recorded which). The source of this sequence is a woman between 18 and 70 years old in good health.

CDR3 protein: CASSSPGGYGYTF. The chain carries TRBV7-3 and TRBJ1-2; TCRdb names TRBD1, which stays unverified in the absence of DNA. Germline V gene lookup returns CDR1 SGHTA and CDR2 FQGTGA. The CDR3 extends over 13 amino acids.